This TCR beta chain was observed in a study of cytomegalovirus exposure and HLA in healthy donors. Germline V gene lookup returns CDR1 MNHEY and CDR2 SVGAGI. The germline V and J ends were trimmed by 3 bases and 9 bases, with 20 bases remaining between them. CDR3 length equals 15 residues. This PCR relied on a set of 60 Vbeta primers and 13 Jbeta primers. Here immunoSEQ multiplex PCR was the method, and the copy in TCRdb shows in-frame clones only, minus some. This table has about 160,000 clones, roughly four fifths appearing once. On this clone: Antigen unknown.

Points from the study as a whole: Rare sequences made up most TCRs, while some public TCRs were found in many donors. When the data were analyzed later, several of the most significant clusters appeared to be linked to common viral pathogens. Within an earlier analysis, most TCR beta V segments proved productive either about 87% or about 30% of the time.

This chain uses TRBV6-5 with TRBJ1-2, with D possibly matching TRBD1 (6 bases). Specimen: PBMCs. This TCR was sampled from a woman aged 45-65 years in good health and CMV-seropositive. CDR3 nucleotide sequence: TGTGCCAGCAGTTATGACGCGGTGGGGGGGCGTAGCTACACCTTC. It encodes CASSYDAVGGRSYTF.